This TCR beta chain comes out of a study of vaccination effects on CD4 cells after COVID-19. Study conclusions and caveats: Missing from the study were early post-infection timepoints, and its convalescent patients were few.

From germline, CDR1 is LGHDT and CDR2 YNNKEL (reference sequence). The CDR3 is made up of 13 amino acids. Trimming took 4 bases from V and 3 from J; bases not matched to a gene: 1. The method was immunoSEQ multiplex PCR; TCRdb's version includes in-frame clones alone and lacks a portion of them. The table has 40,000 to 45,000 clones, roughly 79% seen once. To note about this clone: Its antigen is not identified.

Sequencing in the ViraFEST assay came after antigen-specific CD4+ T cells had been expanded with viral peptide pools, which were used to stimulate PBMC. Isolation of CD4+ T cells took place after about 10 days of culture. Vaccinees lacked prior SARS-CoV-2 infection and tested negative for nucleocapsid antibodies. Wells containing 1.5 million to 2.5 million PBMC each were cultured with 10 IU/ml IL-2 and 8.5 to 10 ug/ml peptides. The authors replaced half the medium with IL-2 medium on days 3 and 7. This clonotype was sampled from a human donor who received a COVID-19 vaccine. The starting material was CD4+ T cells from PBMCs cultured with SARS-CoV-2 spike peptides, obtained before COVID-19 vaccination. V is TRBV3-1 (or the pseudogene TRBV3-2) and J is TRBJ2-3; 7 positions agree with TRBD1. The CDR3 region is CASSLQGTDTQYF. In DNA, the CDR3 is TGTGCCAGCAGCCTACAGGGGACAGATACGCAGTATTTT.